The next 27 T cell receptor beta chains were all read from a single sample in a study of T cell changes during pregnancy in multiple sclerosis. The table came from immunoSEQ multiplex PCR; TCRdb's copy has only in-frame clones and leaves some out. The table shows about 28,000 clones, with about 91% occurring only once. The material sequenced was peripheral blood, taken in the first trimester of pregnancy. The source is a female donor in good health, enrolled as a control in a pregnancy study.

The sample holds one count of this clone. CDR3 DNA: TGTGCCAGCAGCCAGGGAGTCGGCGGGGGTGGCACTGAAGCTTTCTTT. This sequence encodes CASSQGVGGGGTEAFF. The chain is built from TRBV5-5 and TRBJ1-1; a weak D match, TRBD1 (5 bases). Germline V gene data show CDR1 as SGHKS and CDR2 as YYEKEE (reference sequence). Between the trimmed V and J ends, which lost 4 bases and 4 bases, there was a span of 20 bases. This CDR3 has 16 amino acids.

The J gene is TRBJ2-2, the V gene TRBV5-1, with 15 bases lining up with TRBD2. The V gene's germline CDR1 is SGHRS and CDR2 YFSETQ. The CDR3 spans 18 residues. V lost 5 bases, J lost 5 bases, and 10 bases stayed unmatched. The CDR3, as DNA: TGCGCCAGCAGTCCCGGACTAGCGGGAGGGCCGGGAACCGGGGAGCTGTTTTTT. Its translation is CASSPGLAGGPGTGELFF.

The gene calls are TRBV27 and TRBJ2-4; TRBD1 matches 12 bases. CDR1 and CDR2 (germline): MNHEY, SMNVEV (reference sequence). The CDR3 totals 14 residues. With 6 bases clipped from V and 12 bases from J, the junction kept 9 bases outside the gene matches. CDR3 nucleotides: TGTGCCAGCAGCCCAGGGACAGGGGGCGCCGATCAGTACTTC. Encoded protein: CASSPGTGGADQYF.

This clone has a single count. The rearrangement links TRBV20-1 to TRBJ2-1, with D possibly matching TRBD2 (5 bases). This CDR3 is built from 11 residues. CDR1 and CDR2 from the germline V gene are DFQATT and SNEGSKA (reference sequence). CDR3 amino acids: CTPERNNEQFF. The CDR3 coding sequence is TGCACACCGGAGCGGAACAATGAGCAGTTCTTC.

J is TRBJ2-5 and V is TRBV6-5, with D possibly TRBD1 on 6 matching bases. Germline CDR1 reads MNHEY; CDR2 reads SVGAGI. The CDR3 extends over 13 amino acids. The V and J ends lost 5 bases and 1 base respectively, with 8 bases between them. Here the CDR3 reads CASSRGIQETQYF. The CDR3 DNA reads TGTGCCAGCAGTAGGGGGATCCAAGAGACCCAGTACTTC.

This chain links TRBV7-8 with TRBJ2-1, with TRBD2 matching 13 bases. CDR1 SGHVS and CDR2 FQNEAQ come from the germline V gene. The CDR3 sequence is 16 residues long. With 0 bases clipped from V and 9 bases from J, the junction kept 5 bases outside the gene matches. CDR3 residues: CASSLATSGGRVEQFF. The CDR3 DNA follows: TGTGCCAGCAGCTTAGCGACTAGCGGGGGGCGTGTTGAGCAGTTCTTC.

The chain uses TRBV21-1 and TRBJ2-7; the table's D call of TRBD1 was not tested on the DNA. TRBV21-1 corresponds to a pseudogene. The CDR3 length is 16 residues. CDR3 in DNA: TGTGCCAGCAGCAAATCCTTGGACAGGGATGGCTACGAGCAGTACTTC. It codes for CASSKSLDRDGYEQYF.

This chain joins TRBV9 and TRBJ2-5; 7 positions agree with TRBD2. V lost 4 bases, J lost 5 bases, and 8 bases stayed unmatched. The CDR3 runs to 14 residues. Germline V CDR1 and CDR2: SGDLS, YYNGEE. CDR3 region: CASSPGGREETQYF. The DNA for the CDR3 is TGTGCCAGCAGCCCGGGGGGACGTGAGGAGACCCAGTACTTC.

The CDR3 reads CASSSMGQGYTEAFF. CDR3 bases: TGTGCCAGCAGCAGCATGGGACAGGGGTACACTGAAGCTTTCTTT. The rearrangement uses TRBV7-2 and TRBJ1-1; 10 nucleotides match TRBD1. Looked up from germline, CDR1 is SGHTA and CDR2 is FQGNSA. This CDR3 has 15 amino acids. After removal of 5 bases from V and 3 bases from J, the junction contained 6 bases not matched to a gene.

The chain uses TRBV27 and TRBJ2-4; 7 bases fit TRBD2. Germline-derived CDR1 and CDR2 are MNHEY and SMNVEV (reference sequence). CDR3 length: 17 amino acids. Trimming took 3 bases from V and 4 from J; bases not matched to a gene: 12. The CDR3 here is CASSLTPFASGKNIQYF. The CDR3 DNA sequence: TGTGCCAGCAGTTTGACTCCTTTCGCTAGCGGTAAAAACATTCAGTACTTC.

The rearrangement uses TRBV6-1 and TRBJ1-2, with 10 bases aligning to TRBD1. Trimming took 4 bases from V and 4 from J; bases not matched to a gene: 6. There are 15 residues in the CDR3. In germline, CDR1 is MNHNS, CDR2 SASEGT. CDR3 sequence (DNA): TGTGCCAGCAGTGGACAGGGGGCTTGGAGCTATGGCTACACCTTC. This translates into CASSGQGAWSYGYTF.

The chain combines TRBV5-1 with TRBJ2-7, with TRBD1 identical over 7 bases. From germline, CDR1 is SGHRS and CDR2 YFSETQ. J lost 3 bases, V lost 1 base, and 7 bases had no gene match. CDR3 length equals 15 residues. The CDR3 DNA reads as TGCGCCAGCAGCTTGCGCACAGGGACAGACTACGAGCAGTACTTC. This gives the protein CASSLRTGTDYEQYF.

This sequence joins TRBV6-5 and TRBJ2-5; TRBD1 is a possible D gene (6 bases). Germline V gives CDR1 MNHEY, CDR2 SVGAGI. This CDR3 is 14 amino acids long. V gave up 5 bases and J gave up 4 bases, with 14 bases separating them. This CDR3 reads CASSQWGHRETQYF. Here the CDR3 DNA reads TGTGCCAGCAGTCAGTGGGGACACCGAGAGACCCAGTACTTC.

The table lists this clone with a few counts. This chain connects TRBV11-2 to TRBJ1-5; 7 bases fit TRBD1. The J segment lost 0 bases and the V segment lost 5 bases, leaving 13 bases of the junction unmatched. CDR1 is SGHAT, CDR2 FQNNGV, per germline. This CDR3 is built from 18 residues. The CDR3 here is CASSPGTDSFYSNQPQHF. The CDR3 nucleotides read TGTGCCAGCAGCCCGGGGACAGATTCGTTCTATAGCAATCAGCCCCAGCATTTT.

A single count supports this clone. This chain joins TRBV5-1 and TRBJ2-7, with D possibly being TRBD2 (5 bases). CDR1 and CDR2 from the germline V gene are SGHRS and YFSETQ. The germline V and J ends were trimmed by 2 bases and 3 bases, with 15 bases remaining between them. CDR3 length: 15 amino acids. The CDR3 DNA is TGCGCCAGCAGCTTCGGACCTAGCACGAACTACGAGCAGTACTTC. It translates to CASSFGPSTNYEQYF. Full variable domain (missing parts from reference TRBV5-1 and TRBJ2-7): KAGVTQTPRYLIKTRGQQVTLSCSPISGHRSVSWYQQTPGQGLQFLFEYFSETQRNKGNFPGRFSGRQFSNSRSEMNVSTLELGDSALYLCASSFGPSTNYEQYFGPGTRLTVT.

The V and J genes are TRBV5-1 and TRBJ2-7; perhaps TRBD2 as D (6 bases). The germline gives CDR1 SGHRS, CDR2 YFSETQ. The length of the CDR3 is 12 residues. Trimming removed 4 bases at V and 10 bases at J, with 15 bases between. The CDR3 DNA follows: TGCGCCAGCAGCCCGGAGCGGGCCCCCCAGTACTTC. It translates to CASSPERAPQYF.

This CDR3 is CASRPRDRAINYEQYF. The CDR3 DNA sequence: TGCGCCAGCAGACCCCGGGACAGGGCCATTAACTACGAGCAGTACTTC. V usage is TRBV5-1 and J usage is TRBJ2-7, with TRBD1 matching 9 bases. Germline CDR1 SGHRS, CDR2 YFSETQ. J gave up 3 bases and V 5 bases, and 12 bases lay outside the gene matches. The CDR3 is 16 amino acids.

This chain uses TRBV10-3 with TRBJ2-1; 9 bases fit TRBD2. Germline lookup yields CDR1 ENHRY and CDR2 SYGVKD. The CDR3 runs 14 residues. The junction had 7 bases not matched to a gene; V was cut back by 3 bases and J by 10 bases. CDR3 coding DNA: TGTGCCATCAGTGACGGGTTAGCGGGAGCCGAGCAGTTCTTC. This sequence encodes CAISDGLAGAEQFF.

The gene calls are TRBV5-4 and TRBJ1-4, with TRBD1 matching 7 bases. Trimming at V came to 1 base and at J to 5 bases, leaving 5 bases not matched to a gene. Germline V lookup: CDR1 SGHNT, CDR2 YYREEE (reference sequence). CDR3 size: 15 residues. The CDR3 DNA reads TGTGCCAGCAGCTTGTGGGGGGACAGAAATGAAAAACTGTTTTTT. This codes for CASSLWGDRNEKLFF.

This chain uses TRBV10-3 with TRBJ2-5, with D uncertain. The V end was cut by 5 bases, the J end by 7 bases, with 11 bases between. Germline CDR1 reads ENHRY; CDR2 reads SYGVKD. The CDR3 has 12 amino acids. This CDR3 reads CAISSDVGTQYF. In nucleotides, the CDR3 is TGTGCCATCAGTAGCGACGTCGGGACCCAGTACTTC.

V is TRBV7-2 and J is TRBJ2-7; 8 bases match TRBD2. The ends lost 7 bases at V and 3 bases at J; junction bases unmatched: 8. The CDR3 runs 14 residues. In germline, CDR1 is SGHTA, CDR2 FQGNSA. In DNA, the CDR3 is TGTGCCAGCACCCCAACTAGCGGCTTCTACGAGCAGTACTTC. As protein: CASTPTSGFYEQYF.

The rearrangement joins TRBV12-5 to TRBJ1-5; maybe TRBD1 (5 bases). V was trimmed by 6 bases and J by 6 bases, leaving 12 bases between them. This CDR3 region has 13 residues. In germline, CDR1 is LGHNT, CDR2 FRNRAP. This CDR3 is CASGQETVQPQHF. CDR3 DNA: TGTGCTAGTGGACAGGAGACGGTTCAGCCCCAGCATTTT.

The table lists this clone with a count of one. The chain is built from TRBV5-1 and TRBJ2-3, with 7 nucleotides matching TRBD2. The germline CDR1 and CDR2 sequences are SGHRS and YFSETQ. The CDR3 spans 16 residues. Trimming took 0 bases from V and 1 from J; bases not matched to a gene: 5. Here the CDR3 reads CASSLAPSGGTDTQYF. As DNA, the CDR3 is TGCGCCAGCAGCTTGGCTCCCAGCGGGGGCACAGATACGCAGTATTTT.

This chain connects TRBV10-3 to TRBJ2-7; possibly TRBD1 for D (5 bases). Germline V lookup: CDR1 ENHRY, CDR2 SYGVKD. V gave up 4 bases and J gave up 4 bases, with 20 bases separating them. The CDR3 totals 16 residues. The CDR3 here is CAISAQDTGGVYEQYF. CDR3 DNA sequence: TGTGCCATCAGTGCCCAGGACACAGGTGGGGTGTACGAGCAGTACTTC.

This clone was seen just once. The CDR3 sequence is CASSYGTVTEAFF. The CDR3 nucleotides are TGTGCCAGCAGTTACGGGACAGTCACTGAAGCTTTCTTT. This chain connects TRBV6-5 to TRBJ1-1; 7 bases align to TRBD1. CDR1 is MNHEY, CDR2 SVGAGI, per germline. V trimming: 2 bases; J trimming: 4 bases; junction bases outside the gene matches: 1. The CDR3 is 13 amino acids.

The chain combines TRBV27 with TRBJ1-6; D possibly corresponds to TRBD1 (5 bases). The germline gives CDR1 MNHEY, CDR2 SMNVEV (reference sequence). V was clipped by 5 bases and J by 8 bases, with 19 bases between them. CDR3 length: 16 residues. The chain's CDR3 is CASSLGARGKDSPLHF. For the CDR3, the DNA is TGTGCCAGCAGTCTAGGGGCTAGGGGAAAGGATTCACCCCTCCACTTT.

The rearrangement links TRBV25-1 to TRBJ2-1, with 15 bases lining up with TRBD2. The germline gives CDR1 MGHDK, CDR2 SYGVNS. The CDR3 runs to 13 residues. V was clipped by 9 bases and J by 13 bases; unmatched bases: 7. This chain's CDR3 is CASGTSGRPGQFF. CDR3 DNA sequence: TGTGCCAGTGGGACTAGCGGGAGGCCGGGCCAGTTCTTC.